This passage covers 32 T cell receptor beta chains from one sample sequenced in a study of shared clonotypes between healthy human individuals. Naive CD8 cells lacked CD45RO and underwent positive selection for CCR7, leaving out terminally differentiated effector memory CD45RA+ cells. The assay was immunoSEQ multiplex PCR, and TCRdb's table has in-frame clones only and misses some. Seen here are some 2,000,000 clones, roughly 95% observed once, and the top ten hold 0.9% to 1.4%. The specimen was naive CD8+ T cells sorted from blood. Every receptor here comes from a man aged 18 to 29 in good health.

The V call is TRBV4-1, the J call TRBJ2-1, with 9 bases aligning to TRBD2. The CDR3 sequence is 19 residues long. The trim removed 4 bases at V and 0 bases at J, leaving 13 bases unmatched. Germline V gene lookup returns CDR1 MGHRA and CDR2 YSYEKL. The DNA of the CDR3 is TGCGCCAGCAGCCTAGCGAGTGGCGGGAGGGGGAGCTCCTACAATGAGCAGTTCTTC. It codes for CASSLASGGRGSSYNEQFF.

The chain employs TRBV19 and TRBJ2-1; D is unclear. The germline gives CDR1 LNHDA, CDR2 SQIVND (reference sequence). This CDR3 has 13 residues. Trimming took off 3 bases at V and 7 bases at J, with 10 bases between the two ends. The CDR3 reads CASSIIAENEQFF. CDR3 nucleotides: TGTGCCAGTAGTATTATCGCGGAAAATGAGCAGTTCTTC.

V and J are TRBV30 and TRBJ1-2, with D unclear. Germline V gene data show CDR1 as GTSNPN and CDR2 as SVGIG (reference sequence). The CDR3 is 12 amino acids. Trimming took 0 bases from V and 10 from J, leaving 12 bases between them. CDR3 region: CAWSVLNIDYTF. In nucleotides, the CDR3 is TGTGCCTGGAGTGTACTCAATATTGACTACACCTTC.

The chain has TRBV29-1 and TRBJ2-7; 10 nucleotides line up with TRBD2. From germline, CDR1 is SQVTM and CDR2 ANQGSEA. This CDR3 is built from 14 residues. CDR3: CSAVPGTSVYEQYF. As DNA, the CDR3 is TGCAGTGCAGTCCCCGGGACTAGCGTCTACGAGCAGTACTTC.

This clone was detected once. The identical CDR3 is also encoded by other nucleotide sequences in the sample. CDR3 nucleotides: TGTGCCAGCAGTGCCCAAGGGGATCAGCCCCAGCATTTT. Residues: CASSAQGDQPQHF. This sequence joins TRBV9 and TRBJ1-5, with D tentatively TRBD1 (5 bases). Trimming removed 5 bases from V and 5 bases from J, with 11 bases in between. Germline CDR1 SGDLS, CDR2 YYNGEE. The CDR3 is 13 amino acids.

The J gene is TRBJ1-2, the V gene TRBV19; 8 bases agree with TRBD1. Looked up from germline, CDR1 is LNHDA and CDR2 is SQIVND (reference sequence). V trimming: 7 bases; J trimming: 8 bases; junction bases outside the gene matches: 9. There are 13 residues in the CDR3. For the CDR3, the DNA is TGTGCCAGTACCATTGGGACAGGATACGGCTACACCTTC. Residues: CASTIGTGYGYTF.

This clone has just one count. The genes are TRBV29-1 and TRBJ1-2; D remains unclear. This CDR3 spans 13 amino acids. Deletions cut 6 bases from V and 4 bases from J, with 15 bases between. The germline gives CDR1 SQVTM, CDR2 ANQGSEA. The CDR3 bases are TGCAGCGTCCCCTTAGACGGGATCTATGGCTACACCTTC. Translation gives CSVPLDGIYGYTF. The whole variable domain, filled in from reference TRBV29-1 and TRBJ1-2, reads SAVISQKPSRDICQRGTSLTIQCQVDSQVTMMFWYRQQPGQSLTLIATANQGSEATYESGFVIDKFPISRPNLTFSTLTVSNMSPEDSSIYLCSVPLDGIYGYTFGSGTRLTVV.

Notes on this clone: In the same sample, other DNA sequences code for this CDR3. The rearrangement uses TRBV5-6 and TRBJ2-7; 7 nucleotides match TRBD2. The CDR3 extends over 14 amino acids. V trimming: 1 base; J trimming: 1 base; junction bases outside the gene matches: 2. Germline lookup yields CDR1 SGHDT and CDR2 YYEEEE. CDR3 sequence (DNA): TGTGCCAGCAGCTTGTGGGGGGGTTCCTACGAGCAGTACTTC. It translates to CASSLWGGSYEQYF.

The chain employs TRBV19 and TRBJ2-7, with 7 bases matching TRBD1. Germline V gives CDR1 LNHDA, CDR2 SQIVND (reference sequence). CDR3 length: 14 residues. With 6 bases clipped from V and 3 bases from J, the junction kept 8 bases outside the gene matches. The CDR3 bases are TGTGCCAGTAGACACAGGGGCTCCATCTACGAGCAGTACTTC. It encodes CASRHRGSIYEQYF.

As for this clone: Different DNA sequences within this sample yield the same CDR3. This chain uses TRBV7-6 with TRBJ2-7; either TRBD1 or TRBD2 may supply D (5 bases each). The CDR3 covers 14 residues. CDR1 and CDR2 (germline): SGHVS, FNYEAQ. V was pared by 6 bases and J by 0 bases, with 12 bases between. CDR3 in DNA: TGTGCCAGCAGTCCGGGGCCGAGCTCCTACGAGCAGTACTTC. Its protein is CASSPGPSSYEQYF. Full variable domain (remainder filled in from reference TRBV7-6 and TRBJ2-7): GAGVSQSPRYKVTKRGQDVALRCDPISGHVSLYWYRQALGQGPEFLTYFNYEAQQDKSGLPNDRFSAERPEGSISTLTIQRTEQRDSAMYRCASSPGPSSYEQYFGPGTRLTVT.

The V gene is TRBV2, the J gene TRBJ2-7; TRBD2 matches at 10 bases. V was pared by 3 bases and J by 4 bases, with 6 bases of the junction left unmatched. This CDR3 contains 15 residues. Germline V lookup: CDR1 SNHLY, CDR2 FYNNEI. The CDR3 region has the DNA TGTGCCAGCAGTGAGGCGGAACTAGCGGGATACGAGCAGTACTTC. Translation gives CASSEAELAGYEQYF.

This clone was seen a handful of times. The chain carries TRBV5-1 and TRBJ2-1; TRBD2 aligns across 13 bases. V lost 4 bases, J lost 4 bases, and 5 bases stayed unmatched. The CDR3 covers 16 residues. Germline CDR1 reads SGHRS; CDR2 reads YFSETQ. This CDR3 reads CASSRGTSGNYNEQFF. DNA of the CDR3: TGCGCCAGCAGCCGGGGGACTAGCGGGAATTACAATGAGCAGTTCTTC.

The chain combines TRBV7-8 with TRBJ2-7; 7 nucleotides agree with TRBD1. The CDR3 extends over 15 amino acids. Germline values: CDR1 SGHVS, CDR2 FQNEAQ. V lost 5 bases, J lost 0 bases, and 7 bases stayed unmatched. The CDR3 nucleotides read TGTGCCAGCAGCAAAGGGACAGAGAGCTCCTACGAGCAGTACTTC. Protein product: CASSKGTESSYEQYF.

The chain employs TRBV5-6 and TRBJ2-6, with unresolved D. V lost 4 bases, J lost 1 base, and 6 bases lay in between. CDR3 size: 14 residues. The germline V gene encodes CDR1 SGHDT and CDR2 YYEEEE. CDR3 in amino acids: CASSQDSGANVLTF. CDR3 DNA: TGTGCCAGCAGCCAGGATTCTGGGGCCAACGTCCTGACTTTC. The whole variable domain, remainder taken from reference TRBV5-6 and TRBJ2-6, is DAGVTQSPTHLIKTRGQQVTLRCSPKSGHDTVSWYQQALGQGPQFIFQYYEEEERQRGNFPDRFSGHQFPNYSSELNVNALLLGDSALYLCASSQDSGANVLTFGAGSRLTVL.

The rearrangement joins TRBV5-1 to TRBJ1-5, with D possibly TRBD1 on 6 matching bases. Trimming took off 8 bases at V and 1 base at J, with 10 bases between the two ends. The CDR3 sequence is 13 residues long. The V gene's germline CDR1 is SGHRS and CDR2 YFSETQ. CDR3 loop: CARPDRSNQPQHF. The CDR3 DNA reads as TGCGCCAGGCCTGACAGGAGCAATCAGCCCCAGCATTTT.

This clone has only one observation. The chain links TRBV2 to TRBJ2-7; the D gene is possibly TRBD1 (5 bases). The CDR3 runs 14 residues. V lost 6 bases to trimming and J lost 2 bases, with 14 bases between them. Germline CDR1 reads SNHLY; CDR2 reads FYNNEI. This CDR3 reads CASRPPTGPYEQYF. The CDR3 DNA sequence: TGTGCCAGCAGACCGCCTACAGGACCCTACGAGCAGTACTTC.

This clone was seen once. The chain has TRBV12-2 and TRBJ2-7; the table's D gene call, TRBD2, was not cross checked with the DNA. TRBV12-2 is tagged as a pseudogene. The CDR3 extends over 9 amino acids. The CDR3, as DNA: TGTGCAAGTCGCTCACTCCAGTACTTC. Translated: CASRSLQYF.

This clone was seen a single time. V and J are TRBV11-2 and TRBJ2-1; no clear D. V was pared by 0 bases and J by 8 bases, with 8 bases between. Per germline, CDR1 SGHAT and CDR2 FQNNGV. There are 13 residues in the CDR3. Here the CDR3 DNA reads TGTGCCAGCAGCTTAGATCGGATGTATGAGCAGTTCTTC. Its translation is CASSLDRMYEQFF.

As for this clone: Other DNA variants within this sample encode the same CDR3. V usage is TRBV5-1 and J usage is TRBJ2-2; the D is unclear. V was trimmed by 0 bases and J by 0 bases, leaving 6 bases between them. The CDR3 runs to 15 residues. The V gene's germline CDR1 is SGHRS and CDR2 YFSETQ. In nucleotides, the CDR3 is TGCGCCAGCAGCTTGGACCCAGCGAACACCGGGGAGCTGTTTTTT. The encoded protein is CASSLDPANTGELFF.

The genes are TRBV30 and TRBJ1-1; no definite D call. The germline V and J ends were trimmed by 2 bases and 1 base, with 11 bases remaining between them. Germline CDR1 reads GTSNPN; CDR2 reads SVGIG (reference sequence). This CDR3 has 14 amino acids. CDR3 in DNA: TGTGCCTGGAGTTTAGATTTAGGGAACACTGAAGCTTTCTTT. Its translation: CAWSLDLGNTEAFF.

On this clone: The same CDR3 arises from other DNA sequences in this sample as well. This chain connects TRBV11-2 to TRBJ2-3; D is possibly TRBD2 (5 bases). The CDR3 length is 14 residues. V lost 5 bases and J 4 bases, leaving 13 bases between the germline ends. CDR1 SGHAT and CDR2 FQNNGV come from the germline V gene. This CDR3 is CASSLDPGSDTQYF. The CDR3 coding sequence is TGTGCCAGCAGCCTCGACCCGGGATCAGATACGCAGTATTTT.

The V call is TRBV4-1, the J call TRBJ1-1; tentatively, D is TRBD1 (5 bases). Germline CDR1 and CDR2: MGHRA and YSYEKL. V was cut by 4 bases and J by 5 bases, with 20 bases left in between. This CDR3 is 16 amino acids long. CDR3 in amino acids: CASSRGPLGLGTEAFF. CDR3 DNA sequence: TGCGCCAGCAGCCGGGGCCCACTGGGCCTGGGGACTGAAGCTTTCTTT.

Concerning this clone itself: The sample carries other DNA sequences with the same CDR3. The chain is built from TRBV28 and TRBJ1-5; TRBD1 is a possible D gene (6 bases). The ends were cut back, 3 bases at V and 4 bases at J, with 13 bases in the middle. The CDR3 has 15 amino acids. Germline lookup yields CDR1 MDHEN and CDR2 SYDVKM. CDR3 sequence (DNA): TGTGCCAGCAGTTTGGGTTGGGGGCAGAATCAGCCCCAGCATTTT. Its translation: CASSLGWGQNQPQHF.

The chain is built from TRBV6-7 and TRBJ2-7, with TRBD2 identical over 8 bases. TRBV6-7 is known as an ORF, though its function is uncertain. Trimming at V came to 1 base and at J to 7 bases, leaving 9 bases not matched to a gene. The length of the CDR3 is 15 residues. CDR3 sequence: CASSYWAGGLWEQYF. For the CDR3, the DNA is TGTGCCAGCAGTTACTGGGCGGGAGGCCTTTGGGAGCAGTACTTC.

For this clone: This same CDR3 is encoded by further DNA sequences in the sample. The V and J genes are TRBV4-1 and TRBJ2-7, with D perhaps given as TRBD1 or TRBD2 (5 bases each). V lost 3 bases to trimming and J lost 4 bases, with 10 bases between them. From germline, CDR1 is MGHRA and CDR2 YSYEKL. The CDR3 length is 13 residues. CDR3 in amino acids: CASSHRDGYEQYF. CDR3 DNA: TGCGCCAGCAGCCACCGGGACGGATACGAGCAGTACTTC.

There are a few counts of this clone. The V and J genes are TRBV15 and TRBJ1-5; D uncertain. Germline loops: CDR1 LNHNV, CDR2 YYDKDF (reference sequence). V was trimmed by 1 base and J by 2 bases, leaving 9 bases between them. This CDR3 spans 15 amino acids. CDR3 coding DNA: TGTGCCACCAGCAGAGGTGAGTTGGGCAATCAGCCCCAGCATTTT. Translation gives CATSRGELGNQPQHF.

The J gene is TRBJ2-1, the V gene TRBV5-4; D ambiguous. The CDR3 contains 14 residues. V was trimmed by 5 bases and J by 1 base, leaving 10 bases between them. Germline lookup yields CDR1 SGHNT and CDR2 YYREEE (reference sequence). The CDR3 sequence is CASSSIGSYNEQFF. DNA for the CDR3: TGTGCCAGCAGTTCAATCGGATCCTACAATGAGCAGTTCTTC.

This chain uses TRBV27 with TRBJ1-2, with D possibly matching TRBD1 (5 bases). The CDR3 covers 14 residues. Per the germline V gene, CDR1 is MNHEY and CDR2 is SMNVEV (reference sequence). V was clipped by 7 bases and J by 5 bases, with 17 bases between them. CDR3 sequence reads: CASTLTGTAYGYTF. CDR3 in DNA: TGTGCCAGCACTTTGACCGGGACGGCATATGGCTACACCTTC.

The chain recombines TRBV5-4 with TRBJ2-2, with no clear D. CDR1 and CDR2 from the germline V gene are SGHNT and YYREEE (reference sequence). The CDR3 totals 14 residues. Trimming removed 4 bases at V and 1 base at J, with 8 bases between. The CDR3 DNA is TGTGCCAGCAGCGCAAACAGGAACACCGGGGAGCTGTTTTTT. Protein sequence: CASSANRNTGELFF.

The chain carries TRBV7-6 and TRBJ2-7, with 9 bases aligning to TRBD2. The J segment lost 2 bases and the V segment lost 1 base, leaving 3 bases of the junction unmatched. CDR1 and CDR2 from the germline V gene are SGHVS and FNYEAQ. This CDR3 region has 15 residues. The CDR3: CASSLGGGGAYEQYF. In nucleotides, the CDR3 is TGTGCCAGCAGCTTAGGCGGCGGGGGGGCCTACGAGCAGTACTTC.

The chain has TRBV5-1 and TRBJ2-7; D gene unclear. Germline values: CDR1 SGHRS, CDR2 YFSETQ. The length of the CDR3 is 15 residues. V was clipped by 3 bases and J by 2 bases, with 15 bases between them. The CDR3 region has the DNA TGCGCCAGCAGCTCGGTAAAGGGCGTAGCCTACGAGCAGTACTTC. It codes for CASSSVKGVAYEQYF.

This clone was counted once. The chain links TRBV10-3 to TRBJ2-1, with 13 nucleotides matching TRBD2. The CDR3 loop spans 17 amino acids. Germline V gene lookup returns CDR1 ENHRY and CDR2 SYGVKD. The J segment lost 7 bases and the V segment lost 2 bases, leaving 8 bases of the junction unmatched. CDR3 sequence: CAISEPQLAGGRNEQFF. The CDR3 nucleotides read TGTGCCATCAGTGAGCCCCAACTAGCGGGAGGGAGGAATGAGCAGTTCTTC.